These 8 T cell receptor beta chains originate from one sample sequenced in a study of blood T cell repertoires in COVID-19. Assay used: immunoSEQ multiplex PCR; TCRdb lists only in-frame clones, some missing. Here the sample spans some 250,000 clones, around 83% being singletons. Sequenced sample: peripheral blood. Receptor source: a woman aged 18-29 years with acute or convalescent COVID-19.

This clone has just a few counts. At one of its ends the junction is not consistent with the germline gene, which may arise from a read error. The genes are TRBV5-4 and TRBJ1-5; D gene uncertain. From germline, CDR1 is SGHNT and CDR2 YYREEE (reference sequence). The CDR3 is 15 residues long. The CDR3 DNA reads as TGCGCCAGCAGCTTATTTGGGGAGCCCAATCAGCCCCAGCATTTT. Translating it yields CASSLFGEPNQPQHF.

The chain is built from TRBV6-1 and TRBJ1-1; D ambiguous. This CDR3 is 13 amino acids long. From germline, CDR1 is MNHNS and CDR2 SASEGT. V lost 3 bases to trimming and J lost 0 bases, with 5 bases between them. CDR3 sequence (DNA): TGTGCCAGCAGTGAGTACATGAACACTGAAGCTTTCTTT. This codes for CASSEYMNTEAFF.

The chain carries TRBV18 and TRBJ2-1; 7 bases map to TRBD2. J was trimmed by 8 bases and V by 6 bases; bases with no gene match: 4. The length of the CDR3 is 12 residues. Germline V CDR1 and CDR2: KGHSH, LQKENI. CDR3 sequence reads: CASSPTSDEQFF. The CDR3 DNA is TGTGCCAGCTCGCCAACTAGCGATGAGCAGTTCTTC.

The J gene is TRBJ2-1, the V gene TRBV5-1; 7 bases are a match to TRBD2. The CDR3 spans 15 residues. The junction had 13 bases not matched to a gene; V was cut back by 5 bases and J by 8 bases. CDR1 SGHRS and CDR2 YFSETQ come from the germline V gene. This chain's CDR3 is CASSPGQGLVDEQFF. Written as DNA, the CDR3 is TGCGCCAGCAGTCCCGGACAAGGACTAGTTGATGAGCAGTTCTTC.

The V and J genes are TRBV14 and TRBJ2-3; no definite D call. Between the trimmed V and J ends, which lost 4 bases and 2 bases, there was a span of 10 bases. The germline V gene encodes CDR1 SGHDN and CDR2 FVKESK. The length of the CDR3 is 14 residues. The CDR3 region is CASSLLTSTDTQYF. CDR3 sequence (DNA): TGTGCCAGCAGCCTCTTGACTTCCACAGATACGCAGTATTTT.

The chain combines TRBV5-4 with TRBJ2-7, with 7 bases matching TRBD2. J was trimmed by 5 bases and V by 4 bases; bases with no gene match: 3. The CDR3 length is 12 residues. Germline V gene sequence: CDR1 SGHNT, CDR2 YYREEE (reference sequence). The CDR3 DNA is TGTGCCAGCAGCCGGACTAGGGACGAGCAGTACTTC. As protein: CASSRTRDEQYF.

The chain couples TRBV4-3 to TRBJ2-2, with 8 bases fitting TRBD2. This CDR3 region has 15 residues. V lost 3 bases to trimming and J lost 1 base; unmatched junction nucleotides: 1. The V gene's germline CDR1 is LGHNA and CDR2 YSLEER. The DNA of the CDR3 is TGCGCCAGCAGCCACACTAGCGGGAACACCGGGGAGCTGTTTTTT. It yields the protein CASSHTSGNTGELFF.

The CDR3 nucleotides read TGTGCCAGCAGCTTAGACAGGGGGCGCGTGGAGACCCAGTACTTC. It translates to CASSLDRGRVETQYF. The chain employs TRBV7-2 and TRBJ2-5, with 9 bases lining up with TRBD1. Germline V gene lookup returns CDR1 SGHTA and CDR2 FQGNSA. The CDR3 runs 15 residues. The junction had 5 bases not matched to a gene; V was cut back by 1 base and J by 5 bases.